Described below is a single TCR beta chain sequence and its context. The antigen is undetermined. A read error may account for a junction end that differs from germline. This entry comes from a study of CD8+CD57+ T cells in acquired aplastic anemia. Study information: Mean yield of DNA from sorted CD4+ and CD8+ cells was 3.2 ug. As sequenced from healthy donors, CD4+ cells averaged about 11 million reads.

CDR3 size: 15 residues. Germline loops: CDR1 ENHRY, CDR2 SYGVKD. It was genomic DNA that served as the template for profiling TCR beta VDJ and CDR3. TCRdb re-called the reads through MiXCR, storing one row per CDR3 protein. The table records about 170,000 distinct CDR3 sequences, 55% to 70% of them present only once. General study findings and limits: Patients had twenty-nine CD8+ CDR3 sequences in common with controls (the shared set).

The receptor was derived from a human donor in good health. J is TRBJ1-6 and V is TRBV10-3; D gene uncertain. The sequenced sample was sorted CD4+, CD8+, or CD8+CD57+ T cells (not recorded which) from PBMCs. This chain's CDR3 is CASSETFGSISPLHF. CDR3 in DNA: TGTGCCAGCAGTGAAACCTTCGGTAGTATTTCACCCCTCCACTTT.